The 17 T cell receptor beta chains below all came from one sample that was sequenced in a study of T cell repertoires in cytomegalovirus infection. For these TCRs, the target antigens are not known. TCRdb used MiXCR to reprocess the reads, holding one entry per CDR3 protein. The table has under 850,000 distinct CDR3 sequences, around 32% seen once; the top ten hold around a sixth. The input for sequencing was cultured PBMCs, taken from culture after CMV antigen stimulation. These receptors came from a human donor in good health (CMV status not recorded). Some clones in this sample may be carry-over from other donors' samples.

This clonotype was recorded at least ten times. The CDR3 sequence is CARIGPSYNEQFF. CDR3 bases: TGTGCCAGGATAGGTCCCTCCTACAATGAGCAGTTCTTC. The V call is TRBV7-6, the J call TRBJ2-1; D is unclear. Germline values: CDR1 SGHVS, CDR2 FNYEAQ. The CDR3 extends over 13 amino acids. V was clipped by 9 bases and J by 0 bases, with 9 bases between them.

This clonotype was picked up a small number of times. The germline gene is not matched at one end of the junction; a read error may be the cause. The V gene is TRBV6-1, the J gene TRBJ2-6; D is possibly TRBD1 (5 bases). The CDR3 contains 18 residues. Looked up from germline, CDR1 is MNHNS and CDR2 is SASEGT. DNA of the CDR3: TGTGCCAGCAGTGGTCGGGCAGTTAGGGGTTCTGGAGCCAACGTCCTGACTTTC. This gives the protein CASSGRAVRGSGANVLTF.

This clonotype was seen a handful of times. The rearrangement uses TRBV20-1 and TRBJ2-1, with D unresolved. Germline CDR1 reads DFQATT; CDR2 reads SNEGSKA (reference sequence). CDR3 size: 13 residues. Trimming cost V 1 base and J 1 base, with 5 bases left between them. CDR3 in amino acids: CSARVQSYNEQFF. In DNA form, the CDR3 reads TGCAGTGCTAGAGTCCAGTCCTACAATGAGCAGTTCTTC.

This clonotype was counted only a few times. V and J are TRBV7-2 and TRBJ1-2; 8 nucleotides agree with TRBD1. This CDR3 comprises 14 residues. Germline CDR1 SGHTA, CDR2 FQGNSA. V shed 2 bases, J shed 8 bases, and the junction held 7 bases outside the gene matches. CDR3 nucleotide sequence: TGTGCCAGCAGCTTACAGGGGGCTACGAAGGGCTACACCTTC. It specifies CASSLQGATKGYTF.

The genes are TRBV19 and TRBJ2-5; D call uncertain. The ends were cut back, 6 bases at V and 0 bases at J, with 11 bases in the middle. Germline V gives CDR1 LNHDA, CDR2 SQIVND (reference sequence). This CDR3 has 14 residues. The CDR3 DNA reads TGTGCCAGTAGGCACACACCGTACCAAGAGACCCAGTACTTC. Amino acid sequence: CASRHTPYQETQYF. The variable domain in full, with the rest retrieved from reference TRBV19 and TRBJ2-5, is DGGITQSPKYLFRKEGQNVTLSCEQNLNHDAMYWYRQDPGQGLRLIYYSQIVNDFQKGDIAEGYSVSREKKESFPLTVTSAQKNPTAFYLCASRHTPYQETQYFGPGTRLLVL.

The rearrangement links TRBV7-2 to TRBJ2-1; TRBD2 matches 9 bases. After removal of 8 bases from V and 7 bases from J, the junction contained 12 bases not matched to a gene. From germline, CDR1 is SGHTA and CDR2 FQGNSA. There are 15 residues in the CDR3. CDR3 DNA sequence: TGTGCCAGCGGTTTAGCGGGAGTCGGTTGGAATGAGCAGTTCTTC. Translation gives CASGLAGVGWNEQFF. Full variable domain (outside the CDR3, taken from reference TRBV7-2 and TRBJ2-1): GAGVSQSPSNKVTEKGKDVELRCDPISGHTALYWYRQSLGQGLEFLIYFQGNSAPDKSGLPSDRFSAERTGGSVSTLTIQRTQQEDSAVYLCASGLAGVGWNEQFFGPGTRLTVL.

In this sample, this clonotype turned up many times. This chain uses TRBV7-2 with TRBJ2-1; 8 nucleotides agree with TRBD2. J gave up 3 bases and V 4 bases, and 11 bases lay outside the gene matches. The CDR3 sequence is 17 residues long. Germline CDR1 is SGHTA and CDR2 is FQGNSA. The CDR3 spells CASSWTGGVVSYNEQFF. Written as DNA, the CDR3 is TGTGCCAGCAGCTGGACGGGAGGGGTTGTGAGCTACAATGAGCAGTTCTTC.

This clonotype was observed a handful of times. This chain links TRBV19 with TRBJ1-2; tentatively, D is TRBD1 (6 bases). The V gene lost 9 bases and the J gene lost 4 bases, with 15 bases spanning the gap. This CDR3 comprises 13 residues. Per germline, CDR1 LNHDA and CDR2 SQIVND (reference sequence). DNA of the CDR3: TGTGCCAGCAGACGACAGGTGATCTATGGCTACACCTTC. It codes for CASRRQVIYGYTF.

The CDR3, as DNA: TGTGCCAGCAGCTCGCGTCTTGGCAATCAGCCCCAGCATTTT. Its translation: CASSSRLGNQPQHF. This chain joins TRBV7-8 and TRBJ1-5; D unclear. The CDR3 is made up of 14 amino acids. Trimming removed 4 bases from V and 2 bases from J, with 9 bases in between. Germline V gene data show CDR1 as SGHVS and CDR2 as FQNEAQ.

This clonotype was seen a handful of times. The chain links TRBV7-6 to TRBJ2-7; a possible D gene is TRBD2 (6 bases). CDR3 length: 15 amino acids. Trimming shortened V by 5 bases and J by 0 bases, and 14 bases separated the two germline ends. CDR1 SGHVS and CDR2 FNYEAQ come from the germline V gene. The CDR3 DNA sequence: TGTGCCAGCAGCCAGGGACTTCCGAGCTCCTACGAGCAGTACTTC. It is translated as CASSQGLPSSYEQYF.

The CDR3 region has the DNA TGCAGTGCTAGAGCCCCGGGGAACACTGAAGCTTTCTTT. It codes for CSARAPGNTEAFF. The rearrangement joins TRBV20-1 to TRBJ1-1; no clear D. CDR1 is DFQATT and CDR2 is SNEGSKA in the germline V gene (reference sequence). Trimming cost V 1 base and J 1 base, with 7 bases left between them. The CDR3 loop spans 13 amino acids.

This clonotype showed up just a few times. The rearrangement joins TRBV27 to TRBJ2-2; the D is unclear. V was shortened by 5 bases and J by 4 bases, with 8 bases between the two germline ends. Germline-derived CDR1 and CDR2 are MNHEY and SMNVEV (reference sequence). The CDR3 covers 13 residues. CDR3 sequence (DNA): TGTGCCAGCAGTGCCGTCCCCACCGGGGAGCTGTTTTTT. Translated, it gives CASSAVPTGELFF.

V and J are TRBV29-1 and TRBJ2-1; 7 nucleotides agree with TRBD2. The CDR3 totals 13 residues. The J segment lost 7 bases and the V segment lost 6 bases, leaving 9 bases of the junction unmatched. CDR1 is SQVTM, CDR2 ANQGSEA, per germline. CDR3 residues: CSVREDKGNEQFF. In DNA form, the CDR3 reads TGCAGCGTCCGGGAGGACAAGGGAAATGAGCAGTTCTTC.

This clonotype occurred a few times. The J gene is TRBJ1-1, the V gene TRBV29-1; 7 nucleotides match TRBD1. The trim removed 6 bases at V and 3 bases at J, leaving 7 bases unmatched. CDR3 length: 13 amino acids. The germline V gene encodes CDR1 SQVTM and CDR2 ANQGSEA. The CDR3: CSVPDRVDTEAFF. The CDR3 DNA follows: TGCAGCGTCCCTGACAGGGTGGACACTGAAGCTTTCTTT.

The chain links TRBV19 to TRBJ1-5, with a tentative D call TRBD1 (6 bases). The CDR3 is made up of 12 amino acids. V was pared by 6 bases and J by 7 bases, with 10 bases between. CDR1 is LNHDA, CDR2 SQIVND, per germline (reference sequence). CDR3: CASRQGYQPQHF. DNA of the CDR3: TGTGCCAGTAGACAGGGTTACCAGCCCCAGCATTTT.

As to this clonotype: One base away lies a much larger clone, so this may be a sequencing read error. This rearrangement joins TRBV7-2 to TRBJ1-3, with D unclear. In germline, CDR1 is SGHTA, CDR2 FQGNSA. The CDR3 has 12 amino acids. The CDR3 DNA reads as TGTGCCAACAGCTTAGATGGGGACACCATATATTTT. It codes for CANSLDGDTIYF.

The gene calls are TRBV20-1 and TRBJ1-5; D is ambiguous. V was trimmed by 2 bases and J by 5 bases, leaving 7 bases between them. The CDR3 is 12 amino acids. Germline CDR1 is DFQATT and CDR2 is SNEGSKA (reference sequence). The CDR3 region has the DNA TGCAGTGCTAGACAGGATTATCAGCCCCAGCATTTT. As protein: CSARQDYQPQHF.